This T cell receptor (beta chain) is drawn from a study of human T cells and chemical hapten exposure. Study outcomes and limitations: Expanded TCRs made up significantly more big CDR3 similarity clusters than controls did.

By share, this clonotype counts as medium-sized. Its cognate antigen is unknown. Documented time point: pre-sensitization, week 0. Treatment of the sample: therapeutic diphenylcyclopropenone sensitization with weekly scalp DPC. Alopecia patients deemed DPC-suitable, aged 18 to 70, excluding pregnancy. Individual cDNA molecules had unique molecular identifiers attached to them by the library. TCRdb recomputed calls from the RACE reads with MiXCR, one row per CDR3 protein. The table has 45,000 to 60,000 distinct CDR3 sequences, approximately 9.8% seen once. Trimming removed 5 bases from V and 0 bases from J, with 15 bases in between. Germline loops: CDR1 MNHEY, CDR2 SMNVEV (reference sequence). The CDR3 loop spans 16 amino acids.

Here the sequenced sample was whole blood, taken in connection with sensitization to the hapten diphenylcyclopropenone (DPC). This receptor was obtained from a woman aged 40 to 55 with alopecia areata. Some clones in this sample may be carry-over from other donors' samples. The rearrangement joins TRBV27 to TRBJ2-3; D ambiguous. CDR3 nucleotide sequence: TGTGCCAGCAGTAACCTTCAGGCCCTTAGCACAGATACGCAGTATTTT. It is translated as CASSNLQALSTDTQYF.